This T cell receptor (beta chain) was captured by sequencing in a study of tumor-infiltrating lymphocytes in primary liver carcinoma. Study results and limitations: Pairs comparing tumor with adjacent tissue or blood overlapped less than pairs drawn from tumor regions.

Notes on this clonotype: Its specificity is not known.

The authors made TCR beta cDNA from around 500 ng total RNA with a constant-region primer. Construction of TCR beta libraries relied on three successive nested multiplex PCR rounds employing slightly modified ARM-PCR. TCRdb redid the calling of the multiplex PCR reads with MiXCR, one entry per CDR3 protein. The table has approximately 340,000 distinct CDR3 sequences, less than 75% seen once. Blood RNA came from unsorted whole blood; germline DNA was also extracted. The sequencing input was peripheral blood. This receptor was obtained from a man aged 35-49 years with primary liver carcinoma and hepatitis B virus infection.

In DNA form, the CDR3 reads TGCGCCAGCAGCCTGGCGGGACAGGGTATCGCTGAAGCTTTCTTT. It encodes CASSLAGQGIAEAFF. This chain links TRBV5-1 with TRBJ1-1; 9 nucleotides align to TRBD1. Germline V gene lookup returns CDR1 SGHRS and CDR2 YFSETQ. This CDR3 comprises 15 residues. Trimming cost V 4 bases and J 6 bases; bases outside gene matches: 10.